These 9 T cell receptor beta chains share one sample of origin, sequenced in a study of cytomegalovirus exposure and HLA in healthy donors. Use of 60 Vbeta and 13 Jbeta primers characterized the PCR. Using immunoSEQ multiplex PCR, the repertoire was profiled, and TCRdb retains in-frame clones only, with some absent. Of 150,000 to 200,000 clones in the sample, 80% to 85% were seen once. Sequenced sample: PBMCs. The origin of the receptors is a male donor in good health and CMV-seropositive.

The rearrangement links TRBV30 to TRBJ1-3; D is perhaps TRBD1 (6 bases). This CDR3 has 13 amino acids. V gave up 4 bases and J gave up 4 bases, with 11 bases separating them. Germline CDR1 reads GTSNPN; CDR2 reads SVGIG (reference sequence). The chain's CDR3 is CAWIRQGGNTIYF. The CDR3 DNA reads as TGTGCCTGGATTAGGCAGGGGGGAAACACCATATATTTT. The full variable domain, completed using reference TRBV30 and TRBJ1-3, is SQTIHQWPATLVQPVGSPLSLECTVEGTSNPNLYWYRQAAGRGLQLLFYSVGIGQISSEVPQNLSASRPQDRQFILSSKKLLLSDSGFYLCAWIRQGGNTIYFGEGSWLTVV.

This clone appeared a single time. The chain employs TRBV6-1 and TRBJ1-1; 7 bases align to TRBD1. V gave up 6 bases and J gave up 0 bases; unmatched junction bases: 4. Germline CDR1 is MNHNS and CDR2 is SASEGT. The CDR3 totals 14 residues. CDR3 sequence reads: CASSRGQMNTEAFF. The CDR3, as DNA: TGTGCCAGCAGCCGGGGACAGATGAACACTGAAGCTTTCTTT.

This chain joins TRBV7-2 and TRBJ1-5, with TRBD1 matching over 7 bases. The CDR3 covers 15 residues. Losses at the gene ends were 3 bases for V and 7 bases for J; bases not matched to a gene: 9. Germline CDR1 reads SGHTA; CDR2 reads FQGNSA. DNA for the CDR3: TGTGCCAGCAGCTTTAGTAGACAGGGCGGGCAGCCCCAGCATTTT. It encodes CASSFSRQGGQPQHF.

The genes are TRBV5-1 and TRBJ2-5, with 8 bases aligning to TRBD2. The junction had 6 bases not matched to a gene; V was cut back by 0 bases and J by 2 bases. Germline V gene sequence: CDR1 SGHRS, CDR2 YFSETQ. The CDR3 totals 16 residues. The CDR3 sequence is CASSLEVSGKQETQYF. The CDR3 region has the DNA TGCGCCAGCAGCTTGGAGGTTAGCGGGAAACAAGAGACCCAGTACTTC.

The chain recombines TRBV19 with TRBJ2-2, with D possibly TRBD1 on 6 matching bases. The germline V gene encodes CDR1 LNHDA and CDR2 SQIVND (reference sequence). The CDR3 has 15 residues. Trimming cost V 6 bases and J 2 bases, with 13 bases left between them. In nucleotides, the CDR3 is TGTGCCAGTAGAGTTAGGGGGAGCAACACCGGGGAGCTGTTTTTT. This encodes CASRVRGSNTGELFF.

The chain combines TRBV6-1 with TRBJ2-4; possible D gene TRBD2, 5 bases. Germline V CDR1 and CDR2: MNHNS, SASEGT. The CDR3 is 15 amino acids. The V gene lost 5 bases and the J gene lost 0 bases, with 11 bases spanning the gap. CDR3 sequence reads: CASSITGVAKNIQYF. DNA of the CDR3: TGTGCCAGCAGTATCACCGGGGTAGCCAAAAACATTCAGTACTTC.

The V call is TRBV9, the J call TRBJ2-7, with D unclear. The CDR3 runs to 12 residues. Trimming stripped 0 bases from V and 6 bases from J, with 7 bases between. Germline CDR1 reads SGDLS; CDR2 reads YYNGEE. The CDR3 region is CASSVVDSEQYF. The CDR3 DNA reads TGTGCCAGCAGCGTAGTAGATAGCGAGCAGTACTTC.

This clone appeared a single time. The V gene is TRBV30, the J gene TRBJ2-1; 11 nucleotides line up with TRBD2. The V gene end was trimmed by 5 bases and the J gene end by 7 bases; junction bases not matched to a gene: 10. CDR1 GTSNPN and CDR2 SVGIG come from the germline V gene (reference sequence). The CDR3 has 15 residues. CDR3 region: CAWAPLAGGFNEQFF. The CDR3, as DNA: TGTGCCTGGGCCCCGCTAGCGGGAGGATTTAATGAGCAGTTCTTC.

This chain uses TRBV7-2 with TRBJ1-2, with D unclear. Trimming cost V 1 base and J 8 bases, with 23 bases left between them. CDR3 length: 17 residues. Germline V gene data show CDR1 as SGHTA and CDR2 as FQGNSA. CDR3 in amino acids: CASSLVARRLSEWGYTF. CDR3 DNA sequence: TGTGCCAGCAGCTTAGTCGCGAGGCGTCTGAGCGAATGGGGCTACACCTTC. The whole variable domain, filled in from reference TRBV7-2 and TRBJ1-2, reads GAGVSQSPSNKVTEKGKDVELRCDPISGHTALYWYRQSLGQGLEFLIYFQGNSAPDKSGLPSDRFSAERTGGSVSTLTIQRTQQEDSAVYLCASSLVARRLSEWGYTFGSGTRLTVV.